The following is a TCR beta chain sequence with its context. The CDR3 loop spans 17 amino acids. Trimming removed 2 bases from V and 4 bases from J; junction bases left unmatched: 8. Germline CDR1 and CDR2: SGHVS and FQNEAQ. The sample is drawn from a study of T cell changes during pregnancy in multiple sclerosis. Repertoires were generated with immunoSEQ multiplex PCR, while TCRdb's copy carries only in-frame clones and drops some. The top ten clones hold approximately 2.8% of a sample with around 63,000 clones, 92% of them seen once. The rearrangement links TRBV7-8 to TRBJ2-3; 11 bases line up with TRBD2. The source material was peripheral blood, sampled in the third trimester of pregnancy. The source is a female donor in good health, enrolled as a control in a pregnancy study. DNA of the CDR3: TGTGCCAGCAGCTTAACGAGGAAACTAGCGGGGGCAGATACGCAGTATTTT. Translation gives CASSLTRKLAGADTQYF.